This TCR beta chain derives from a study of T cell responses to AZD1222 COVID-19 vaccine. Study context: Second doses that came at about 4 or about 12 weeks were put together. General study findings and limits: Females made up more of the donors, who were largely white British, and clonal diversity may have come out too low. At 160-218 and 743-854, vaccine-associated CD4 TCRs were dominant, and they spanned spike. Two doses of AZD1222 preceded a rise in Spike-specific TCR breadth and depth.

Assay used: immunoSEQ multiplex PCR; TCRdb lists only in-frame clones, some missing. The sample has 85,000 or so clones; 85% to 90% are singletons. This clone was seen only a few times. Its antigen is not known. Germline values: CDR1 MNHNY, CDR2 SVGAGI (reference sequence). The CDR3 loop spans 21 amino acids. Unmatched junction bases numbered 13, after V lost 5 bases and J lost 0 bases. V gene TRBV6-6 combines with J gene TRBJ2-2, with 15 bases matching TRBD2. This TCR was recovered from an adult in good health. Sample: peripheral blood, taken on day 0 of AZD1222 vaccination. The CDR3 DNA sequence: TGTGCCAGCAGTCCGCGAGGGGGGACTAGCGGGGGGAGTCCGAACACCGGGGAGCTGTTTTTT. This encodes CASSPRGGTSGGSPNTGELFF.